The 4 T cell receptor beta chains listed next were all sequenced from one sample in a study of cytomegalovirus exposure and HLA in healthy donors. Data came from immunoSEQ multiplex PCR; TCRdb stores just in-frame clones and leaves some out. The data contain 150,000 to 200,000 clones, more than 70% of them seen just once; the ten biggest clones take up about 1.5%. Material for sequencing was PBMCs. The receptor set was obtained from a woman under 30 in good health and CMV-seronegative.

The chain employs TRBV6-4 and TRBJ2-2; 7 nucleotides agree with TRBD2. The CDR3 runs 14 residues. Germline-derived CDR1 and CDR2 are MRHNA and SNTAGT. The V segment lost 0 bases and the J segment 7 bases; nucleotides outside the gene matches: 2. The chain's CDR3 is CASSDSGTNGELFF. The CDR3 DNA reads TGTGCCAGCAGTGACTCGGGGACTAACGGGGAGCTGTTTTTT.

The chain uses TRBV7-9 and TRBJ2-1; the D gene is possibly TRBD2 (6 bases). Looked up from germline, CDR1 is SEHNR and CDR2 is FQNEAQ (reference sequence). The V end was cut by 5 bases, the J end by 1 base, with 9 bases between. This CDR3 region has 14 residues. In DNA, the CDR3 is TGTGCCAGCAGCCCCCGGGGGTCCTACAATGAGCAGTTCTTC. Residues: CASSPRGSYNEQFF.

This chain uses TRBV28 with TRBJ2-1; 10 bases agree with TRBD2. V shed 6 bases, J shed 6 bases, and the junction held 8 bases outside the gene matches. CDR1 MDHEN and CDR2 SYDVKM come from the germline V gene. The CDR3 covers 15 residues. In DNA, the CDR3 is TGTGCCAGCAGCCCCGAGCGGGGGGGGGTCAATGAGCAGTTCTTC. It codes for CASSPERGGVNEQFF.

V usage is TRBV7-2 and J usage is TRBJ2-7, with D perhaps matching TRBD2 (6 bases). The V and J ends lost 5 bases and 2 bases respectively, with 16 bases between them. The germline gives CDR1 SGHTA, CDR2 FQGNSA. This CDR3 spans 15 amino acids. The CDR3 loop reads CASSPLIGGAYEQYF. As DNA, the CDR3 is TGTGCCAGCAGCCCGTTGATTGGCGGGGCCTACGAGCAGTACTTC.